The clone carrying this T cell receptor beta chain came up many times. Its antigen remains unknown. Donation came from healthy HIV-negative adults that had no recent acute infections or vaccinations. The sample is drawn from a study of shared clonotypes between healthy human individuals. Study-level information: Donor ages ranged 18 to 49 years: two women, a few men.

Profiling relied on immunoSEQ multiplex PCR, and the TCRdb table lists in-frame clones only, not all of them. The table shows 98,000 or so clones, with more than 65% occurring only once. Germline assignment: CDR1 SGHTA and CDR2 FQGNSA. V lost 5 bases and J lost 1; bases outside the gene matches: 6. The CDR3 extends over 16 amino acids. Study observations and caveats: Lower generation probabilities were found for non-shared clonotypes than for those shared by all four donors. Even with large depth, rarefaction showed that sorted-subset sequencing was incomplete.

V gene TRBV7-2 combines with J gene TRBJ2-2, with TRBD1 identical over 8 bases. Sequencing was done on a sample of memory CD8+ T cells sorted from blood. Subset here: CD45RO+ cells pooled with CCR7-negative TemRA cells. This clonotype was obtained from a woman in her 30s in good health. The CDR3 coding sequence is TGTGCCAGCAGCCCGGGCGGACAGGGGAACACCGGGGAGCTGTTTTTT. This sequence encodes CASSPGGQGNTGELFF. The full variable domain, its missing parts supplied by reference TRBV7-2 and TRBJ2-2, is GAGVSQSPSNKVTEKGKDVELRCDPISGHTALYWYRQSLGQGLEFLIYFQGNSAPDKSGLPSDRFSAERTGGSVSTLTIQRTQQEDSAVYLCASSPGGQGNTGELFFGEGSRLTVL.